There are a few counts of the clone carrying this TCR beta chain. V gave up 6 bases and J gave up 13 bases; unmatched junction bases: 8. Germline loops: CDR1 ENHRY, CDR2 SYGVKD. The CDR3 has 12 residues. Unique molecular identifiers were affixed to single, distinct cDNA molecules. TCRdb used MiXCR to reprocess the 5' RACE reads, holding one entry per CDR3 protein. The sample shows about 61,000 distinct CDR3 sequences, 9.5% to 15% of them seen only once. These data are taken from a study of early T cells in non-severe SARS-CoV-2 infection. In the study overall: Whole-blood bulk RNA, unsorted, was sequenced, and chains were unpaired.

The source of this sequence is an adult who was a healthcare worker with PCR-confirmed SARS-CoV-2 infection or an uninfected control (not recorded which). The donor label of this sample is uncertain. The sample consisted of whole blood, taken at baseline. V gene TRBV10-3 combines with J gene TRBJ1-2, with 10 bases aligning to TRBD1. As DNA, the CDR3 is TGTGCCATCAGGTTATCGACAGGGGGCATCACCTTC. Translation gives CAIRLSTGGITF.